A selection of T cell receptor beta chains follows, all from one sample in a study of Ad26.COV2.S vaccination and SARS-CoV-2 variants. Data came from immunoSEQ multiplex PCR; TCRdb stores just in-frame clones and leaves some out. The table shows about 140,000 clones, with around 86% occurring only once. The material sequenced was peripheral blood, taken after recovery from COVID-19. All receptors derive from a human donor who had recovered from COVID-19. CDR3s include the opening cysteine and the closing phenylalanine or tryptophan. Fields, in order: D gene, J gene, V gene, clone size, CDR3 DNA, CDR3 protein. D genes are given only for firm matches. Clone size is stated in some rows and not others, as once, few, many or a class when expanded.

D gene: -
J gene: TRBJ1-6
V gene: TRBV28
clone size: -
CDR3 DNA: TGTGCCAGCAGTTTGCATATAGGTAACAGTCAAAATTCACCCCTCCACTTT
CDR3 protein: CASSLHIGNSQNSPLHF

D gene: -
J gene: TRBJ2-1
V gene: TRBV9
clone size: -
CDR3 DNA: TGTGCCAGCAGCGCTTCTTTGGGCGGGACGCTATACAATGAGCAGTTCTTC
CDR3 protein: CASSASLGGTLYNEQFF

D gene: TRBD1
J gene: TRBJ1-2
V gene: TRBV18
clone size: -
CDR3 DNA: TGTGCCAGCTCACCCCGGGACAGCTATGGCTACACCTTC
CDR3 protein: CASSPRDSYGYTF

D gene: -
J gene: TRBJ2-2
V gene: TRBV28
clone size: -
CDR3 DNA: TGTGCCAGCGGTCAAGGGAACCGGGAGCTGTTTTTT
CDR3 protein: CASGQGNRELFF

D gene: -
J gene: TRBJ1-2
V gene: TRBV19
clone size: -
CDR3 DNA: TGTGCCAGTAGTATACCTGGGCCTCGGGGCAGCTATGGCTACACCTTC
CDR3 protein: CASSIPGPRGSYGYTF

D gene: -
J gene: TRBJ1-1
V gene: TRBV7-9
clone size: few
CDR3 DNA: TGTGCCAGCAGCTTCCGGGAGCGGGCGACTGAAGCTTTCTTT
CDR3 protein: CASSFRERATEAFF

D gene: TRBD1
J gene: TRBJ1-6
V gene: TRBV6-2/TRBV6-3
clone size: -
CDR3 DNA: TGTGCCAGCAGATACCGGGACAGGGATCTTTCACCCCTCCACTTT
CDR3 protein: CASRYRDRDLSPLHF

D gene: -
J gene: TRBJ1-2
V gene: TRBV5-1
clone size: -
CDR3 DNA: TGCGCCAGCAGCTTGGAGACTAACGGGAACTATGGCTACACCTTC
CDR3 protein: CASSLETNGNYGYTF

D gene: -
J gene: TRBJ2-1
V gene: TRBV19
clone size: -
CDR3 DNA: TGTGCCAGTAGTATTAAGGGGAGTCCCTACAATGAGCAGTTCTTC
CDR3 protein: CASSIKGSPYNEQFF

D gene: -
J gene: TRBJ2-3
V gene: TRBV5-4
clone size: -
CDR3 DNA: TGTGCCAGCAGCTTGGTCGGGCTACCCGGCGCGGAAGCGCAGTATTTT
CDR3 protein: CASSLVGLPGAEAQYF

D gene: -
J gene: TRBJ2-7
V gene: TRBV13
clone size: -
CDR3 DNA: TGTGCCAGCAGCTTAGCGGGGGCCCATCACGAGCAGTACTTC
CDR3 protein: CASSLAGAHHEQYF

D gene: TRBD1
J gene: TRBJ1-4
V gene: TRBV5-5
clone size: -
CDR3 DNA: TGTGCCAGCAGCTTGGGGCGGGGACAGGGGCGGGAAAAACTGTTTTTT
CDR3 protein: CASSLGRGQGREKLFF

D gene: -
J gene: TRBJ2-7
V gene: TRBV11-2
clone size: -
CDR3 DNA: TGTGCCAGCAGCCCAACCGGGACGGAACGGTACGAGCAGTACTTC
CDR3 protein: CASSPTGTERYEQYF

D gene: -
J gene: TRBJ1-3
V gene: TRBV30
clone size: -
CDR3 DNA: TGTGCCTGGAGTGTTACGTGGGGGGCGCGAGGAAACACCATATATTTT
CDR3 protein: CAWSVTWGARGNTIYF

D gene: -
J gene: TRBJ2-6
V gene: TRBV6-1
clone size: -
CDR3 DNA: TGTGCCAGCCGTGGGGGGCTAGGGCGCGATGGGGCCAACGTCCTGACTTTC
CDR3 protein: CASRGGLGRDGANVLTF

D gene: -
J gene: TRBJ1-3
V gene: TRBV10-3
clone size: -
CDR3 DNA: TGTGCCATCAGTGAGGAGGCACCTGCCTCTGGAAACACCATATATTTT
CDR3 protein: CAISEEAPASGNTIYF

D gene: -
J gene: TRBJ1-1
V gene: TRBV7-9
clone size: -
CDR3 DNA: TGTGCCAGCAGCTTAGGCGAGGGGAGGCTCTTCTTT
CDR3 protein: CASSLGEGRLFF

D gene: -
J gene: TRBJ2-3
V gene: TRBV19
clone size: -
CDR3 DNA: TGTGCCAGTAGGGCAGGGGGCACAGATACGCAGTATTTT
CDR3 protein: CASRAGGTDTQYF

D gene: -
J gene: TRBJ2-7
V gene: TRBV29-1
clone size: -
CDR3 DNA: TGCAGCGCTGGAACGGGCTACGAGCAGTACTTC
CDR3 protein: CSAGTGYEQYF

D gene: -
J gene: TRBJ2-7
V gene: TRBV3-1/TRBV3-2
clone size: -
CDR3 DNA: TGTGCCAGCAGCCTACAGGGAAACGAGCAGTACTTC
CDR3 protein: CASSLQGNEQYF

D gene: -
J gene: TRBJ2-7
V gene: TRBV11-3
clone size: -
CDR3 DNA: TGTGCCAGCAGCTTAAATCCTCCGACCGAGCAGTACTTC
CDR3 protein: CASSLNPPTEQYF

D gene: -
J gene: TRBJ1-6
V gene: TRBV6-2/TRBV6-3
clone size: -
CDR3 DNA: TGTGCCAGCAGTTGGGGAAATTCACCCCTCCACTTT
CDR3 protein: CASSWGNSPLHF

D gene: TRBD2
J gene: TRBJ2-1
V gene: TRBV5-4
clone size: -
CDR3 DNA: TGTGCCAGCAGCTTGGGGCTAGCGGGGGGGACCTACAATGAGCAGTTCTTC
CDR3 protein: CASSLGLAGGTYNEQFF

D gene: -
J gene: TRBJ2-7
V gene: TRBV6-2/TRBV6-3
clone size: -
CDR3 DNA: TGTGCCAGCAGTTACCTCGGGCCCACCTACGAGCAGTACTTC
CDR3 protein: CASSYLGPTYEQYF

D gene: -
J gene: TRBJ1-6
V gene: TRBV28
clone size: -
CDR3 DNA: TGTGCCAGCAGTTTACCCCTTTCCCATTCACCCCTCCACTTT
CDR3 protein: CASSLPLSHSPLHF

D gene: TRBD1
J gene: TRBJ1-1
V gene: TRBV29-1
clone size: once
CDR3 DNA: TGCAGCGGCCGAGGGGGGACAGTGGGCGGTGGCAAGGCTTTCTTT
CDR3 protein: CSGRGGTVGGGKAFF

D gene: -
J gene: TRBJ2-6
V gene: TRBV5-6
clone size: -
CDR3 DNA: TGTGCCAGCAGCTTGTTAACGTCCGGGGCCAACGTCCTGACTTTC
CDR3 protein: CASSLLTSGANVLTF

D gene: -
J gene: TRBJ2-1
V gene: TRBV2
clone size: -
CDR3 DNA: TGTGCCTATAAGATGGAGGGGGCGTCTACCGATGAGCAGTTCTTC
CDR3 protein: CAYKMEGASTDEQFF

D gene: -
J gene: TRBJ1-1
V gene: TRBV29-1
clone size: -
CDR3 DNA: TGCAGCGCCGCCCAGGTGAACACTGAAGCTTTCTTT
CDR3 protein: CSAAQVNTEAFF

D gene: -
J gene: TRBJ1-1
V gene: TRBV5-6
clone size: -
CDR3 DNA: TGTGCCAGCAGCTTTCAAGAGCCTTCGGACACTGAAGCTTTCTTT
CDR3 protein: CASSFQEPSDTEAFF

D gene: -
J gene: TRBJ1-6
V gene: TRBV28
clone size: -
CDR3 DNA: TGTGCCAGCAGTTTGGACAGTGGAGGTTCACCCCTCCACTTT
CDR3 protein: CASSLDSGGSPLHF

D gene: -
J gene: TRBJ1-4
V gene: TRBV6-1
clone size: -
CDR3 DNA: TGTGCCAGCAGTGTAACTCCTACGGCGACTAATGAAAAACTGTTTTTT
CDR3 protein: CASSVTPTATNEKLFF

D gene: TRBD2
J gene: TRBJ2-6
V gene: TRBV5-1
clone size: -
CDR3 DNA: TGCGCCAGCAGCCCGACGGTAGCGGGGGCGCTATCCGGGGCCAACGTCCTGACTTTC
CDR3 protein: CASSPTVAGALSGANVLTF

D gene: TRBD2
J gene: TRBJ2-3
V gene: TRBV3-1/TRBV3-2
clone size: -
CDR3 DNA: TGTGCCAGCAGCCAAAAAGCACTAGCGGGGGGCGTGATTGATACGCAGTATTTT
CDR3 protein: CASSQKALAGGVIDTQYF

D gene: -
J gene: TRBJ2-1
V gene: TRBV7-2
clone size: -
CDR3 DNA: TGTGCCAGCAGCCTCCGACAGTCCTCCTACAATGAGCAGTTCTTC
CDR3 protein: CASSLRQSSYNEQFF

D gene: -
J gene: TRBJ2-7
V gene: TRBV19
clone size: -
CDR3 DNA: TGTGCCAGTAGTATTGGGGCGTTCGCGTACGAGCAGTACTTC
CDR3 protein: CASSIGAFAYEQYF

D gene: -
J gene: TRBJ2-4
V gene: TRBV18
clone size: -
CDR3 DNA: TGTGCCAGCTCACCCCCAACCTCCACAGAGGGCAAAAACATTCAGTACTTC
CDR3 protein: CASSPPTSTEGKNIQYF

D gene: -
J gene: TRBJ2-3
V gene: TRBV5-4
clone size: -
CDR3 DNA: TGTGCCAGCAGCTTGAAACAGGGCGGCACAGATACGCAGTATTTT
CDR3 protein: CASSLKQGGTDTQYF

D gene: -
J gene: TRBJ2-5
V gene: TRBV4-1
clone size: -
CDR3 DNA: TGCGCCAGCAGCCAAGACGGCGAAGGGTGGAGAGAGACCCAGTACTTC
CDR3 protein: CASSQDGEGWRETQYF